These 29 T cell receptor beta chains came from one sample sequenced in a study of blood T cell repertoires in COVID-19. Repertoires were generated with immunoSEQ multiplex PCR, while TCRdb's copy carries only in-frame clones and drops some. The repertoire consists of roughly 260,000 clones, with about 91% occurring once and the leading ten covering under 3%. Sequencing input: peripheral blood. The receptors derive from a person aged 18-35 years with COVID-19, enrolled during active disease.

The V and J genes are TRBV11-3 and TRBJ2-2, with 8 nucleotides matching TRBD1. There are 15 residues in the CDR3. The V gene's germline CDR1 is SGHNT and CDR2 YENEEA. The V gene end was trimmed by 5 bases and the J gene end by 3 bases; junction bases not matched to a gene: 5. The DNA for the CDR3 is TGTGCCAGCAGCCTAGGACAGGGAGACACCGGGGAGCTGTTTTTT. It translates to CASSLGQGDTGELFF.

CDR3 in DNA: TGCGCCAGCAGCCAAGATCTCACCGGGGAGCTGTTTTTT. Translated, it gives CASSQDLTGELFF. This chain uses TRBV4-1 with TRBJ2-2; no definite D call. Germline V CDR1 and CDR2: MGHRA, YSYEKL. This CDR3 is built from 13 residues. The V end lost 0 bases, the J end lost 4 bases, and 3 bases lay between the germline ends.

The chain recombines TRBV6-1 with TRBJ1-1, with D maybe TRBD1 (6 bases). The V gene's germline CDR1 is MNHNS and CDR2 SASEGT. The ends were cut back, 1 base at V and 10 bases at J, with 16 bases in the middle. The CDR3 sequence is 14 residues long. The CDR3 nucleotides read TGTGCCAGCAGTGAAGGGCGCCGGGACATAGGAGCTTTCTTT. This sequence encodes CASSEGRRDIGAFF.

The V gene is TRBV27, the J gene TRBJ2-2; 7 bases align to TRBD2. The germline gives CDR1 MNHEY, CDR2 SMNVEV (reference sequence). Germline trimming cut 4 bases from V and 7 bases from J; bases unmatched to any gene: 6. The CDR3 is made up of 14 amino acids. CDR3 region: CASSSRLAGGELFF. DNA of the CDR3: TGTGCCAGCAGTTCTCGACTAGCTGGCGGGGAGCTGTTTTTT.

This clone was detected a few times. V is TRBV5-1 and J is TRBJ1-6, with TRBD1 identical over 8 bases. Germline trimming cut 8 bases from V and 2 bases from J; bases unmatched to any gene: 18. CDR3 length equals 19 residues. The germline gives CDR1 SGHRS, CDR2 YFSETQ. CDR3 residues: CARNQTRTGYPPYNSPLHF. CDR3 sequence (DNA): TGCGCCAGGAATCAAACCCGGACAGGGTATCCTCCCTATAATTCACCCCTCCACTTT.

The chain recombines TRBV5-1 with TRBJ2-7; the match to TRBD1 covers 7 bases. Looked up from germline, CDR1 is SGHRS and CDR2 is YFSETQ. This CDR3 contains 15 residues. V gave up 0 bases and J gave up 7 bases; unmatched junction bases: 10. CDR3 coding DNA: TGCGCCAGCAGCTTGGCAGGGGGTGGGTCTGAAGAGCAGTACTTC. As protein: CASSLAGGGSEEQYF.

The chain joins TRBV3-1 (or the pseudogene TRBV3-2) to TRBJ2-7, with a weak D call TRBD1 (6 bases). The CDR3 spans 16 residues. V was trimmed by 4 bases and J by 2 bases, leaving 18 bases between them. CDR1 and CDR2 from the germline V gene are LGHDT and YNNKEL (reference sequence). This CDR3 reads CASSLTGSAPTYEQYF. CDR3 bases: TGTGCCAGCAGCCTAACAGGGTCAGCGCCTACCTACGAGCAGTACTTC.

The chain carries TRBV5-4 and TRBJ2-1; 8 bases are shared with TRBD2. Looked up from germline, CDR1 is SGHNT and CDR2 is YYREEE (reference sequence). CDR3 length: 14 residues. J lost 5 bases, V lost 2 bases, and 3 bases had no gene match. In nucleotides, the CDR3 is TGTGCCAGCAGCTTAGCGGGAGTCGACAATGAGCAGTTCTTC. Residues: CASSLAGVDNEQFF.

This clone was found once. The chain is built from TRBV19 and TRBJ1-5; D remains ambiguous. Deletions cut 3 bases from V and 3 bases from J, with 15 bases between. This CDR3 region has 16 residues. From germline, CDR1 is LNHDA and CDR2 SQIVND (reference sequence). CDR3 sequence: CASSIGISGNNQPQHF. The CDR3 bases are TGTGCCAGTAGTATCGGAATTTCGGGTAACAATCAGCCCCAGCATTTT.

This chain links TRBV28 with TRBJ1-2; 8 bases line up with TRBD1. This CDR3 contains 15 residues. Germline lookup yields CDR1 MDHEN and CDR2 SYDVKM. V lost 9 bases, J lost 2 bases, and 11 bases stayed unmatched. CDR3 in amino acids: CASSPQDRANYGYTF. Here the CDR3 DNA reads TGTGCCAGTTCGCCCCAGGACAGGGCAAACTATGGCTACACCTTC.

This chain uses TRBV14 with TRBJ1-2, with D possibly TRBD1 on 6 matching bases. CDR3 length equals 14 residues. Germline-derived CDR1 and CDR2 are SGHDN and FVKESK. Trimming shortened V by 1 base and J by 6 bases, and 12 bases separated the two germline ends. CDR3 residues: CASSQGAGEHGYTF. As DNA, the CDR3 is TGTGCCAGCAGCCAAGGAGCAGGGGAGCATGGCTACACCTTC.

The CDR3 coding sequence is TGTGCCACCGGGTCTTACGAGCAGTACTTC. Amino acids: CATGSYEQYF. The chain is built from TRBV28 and TRBJ2-7, with unresolved D. Trimming removed 10 bases from V and 4 bases from J, with 8 bases in between. Germline CDR1 MDHEN, CDR2 SYDVKM. The CDR3 extends over 10 amino acids.

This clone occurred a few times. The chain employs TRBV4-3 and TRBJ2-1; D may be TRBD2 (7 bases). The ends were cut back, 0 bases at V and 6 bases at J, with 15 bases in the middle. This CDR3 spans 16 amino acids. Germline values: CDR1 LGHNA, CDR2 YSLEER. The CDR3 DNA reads TGCGCCAGCAGCCAAGAAGGCGGGAGAGGGGGCAATGAGCAGTTCTTC. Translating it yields CASSQEGGRGGNEQFF.

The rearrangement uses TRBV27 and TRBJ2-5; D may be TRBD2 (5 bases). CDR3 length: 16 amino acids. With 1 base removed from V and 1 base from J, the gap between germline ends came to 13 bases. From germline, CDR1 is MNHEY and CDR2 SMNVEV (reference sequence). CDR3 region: CASSLWGMRAQETQYF. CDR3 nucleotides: TGTGCCAGCAGTTTATGGGGAATGAGGGCCCAAGAGACCCAGTACTTC.

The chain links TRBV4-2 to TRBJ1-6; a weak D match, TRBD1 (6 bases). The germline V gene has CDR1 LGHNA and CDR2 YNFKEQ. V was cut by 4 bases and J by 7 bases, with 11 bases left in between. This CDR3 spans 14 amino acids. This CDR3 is CASSPDSDNSPLHF. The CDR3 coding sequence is TGTGCCAGCAGCCCGGACAGTGACAATTCACCCCTCCACTTT.

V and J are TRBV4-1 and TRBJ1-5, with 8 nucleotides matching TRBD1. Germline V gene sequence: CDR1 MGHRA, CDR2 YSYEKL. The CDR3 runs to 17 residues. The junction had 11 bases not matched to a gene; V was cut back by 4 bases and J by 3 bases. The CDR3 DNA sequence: TGCGCCAGCAGCCTTACTTTACCAGGGGGCCCCAATCAGCCCCAGCATTTT. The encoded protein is CASSLTLPGGPNQPQHF.

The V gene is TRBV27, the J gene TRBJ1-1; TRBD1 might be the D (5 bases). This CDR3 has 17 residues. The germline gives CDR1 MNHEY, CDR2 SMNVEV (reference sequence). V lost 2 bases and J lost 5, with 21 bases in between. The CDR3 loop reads CASSLRGSTLDRTEAFF. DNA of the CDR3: TGTGCCAGCAGTTTAAGGGGTTCCACCCTAGATAGGACTGAAGCTTTCTTT.

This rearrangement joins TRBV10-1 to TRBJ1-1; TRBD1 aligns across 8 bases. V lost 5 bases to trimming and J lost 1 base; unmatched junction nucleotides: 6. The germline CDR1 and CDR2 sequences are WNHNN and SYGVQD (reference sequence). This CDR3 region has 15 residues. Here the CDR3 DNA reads TGCGCCAGCAGTCAGTGGACAGGGCCGAACACTGAAGCTTTCTTT. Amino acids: CASSQWTGPNTEAFF.

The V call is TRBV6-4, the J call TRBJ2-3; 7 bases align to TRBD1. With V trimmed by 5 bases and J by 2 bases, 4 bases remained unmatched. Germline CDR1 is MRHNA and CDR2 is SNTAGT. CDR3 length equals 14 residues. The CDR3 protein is CASSPGTDTDTQYF. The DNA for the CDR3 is TGTGCCAGCAGTCCCGGGACAGACACAGATACGCAGTATTTT.

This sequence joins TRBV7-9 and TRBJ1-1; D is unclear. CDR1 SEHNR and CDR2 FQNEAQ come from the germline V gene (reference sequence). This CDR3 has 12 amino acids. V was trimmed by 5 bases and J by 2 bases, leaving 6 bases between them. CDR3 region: CASSRHNTEAFF. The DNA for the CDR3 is TGTGCCAGCAGCCGACATAACACTGAAGCTTTCTTT.

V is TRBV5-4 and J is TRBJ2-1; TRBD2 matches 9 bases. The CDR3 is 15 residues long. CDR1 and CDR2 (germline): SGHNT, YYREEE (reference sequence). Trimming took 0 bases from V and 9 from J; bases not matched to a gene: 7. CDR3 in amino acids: CASSLDRGRGSEQFF. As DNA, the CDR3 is TGTGCCAGCAGCTTGGATCGCGGGAGGGGTAGTGAGCAGTTCTTC.

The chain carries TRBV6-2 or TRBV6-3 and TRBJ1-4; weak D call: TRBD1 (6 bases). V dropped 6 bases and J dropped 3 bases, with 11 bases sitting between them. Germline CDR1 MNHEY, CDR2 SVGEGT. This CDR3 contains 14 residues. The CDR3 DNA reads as TGTGCCAGCAGCATTTACAGGGCTAATGAAAAACTGTTTTTT. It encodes CASSIYRANEKLFF.

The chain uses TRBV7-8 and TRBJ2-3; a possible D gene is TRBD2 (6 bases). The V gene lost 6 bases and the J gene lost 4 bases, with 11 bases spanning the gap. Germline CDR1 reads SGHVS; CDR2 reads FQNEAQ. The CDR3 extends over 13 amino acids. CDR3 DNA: TGTGCCAGCAGAGGGACTTTTTCAGATACGCAGTATTTT. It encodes CASRGTFSDTQYF.

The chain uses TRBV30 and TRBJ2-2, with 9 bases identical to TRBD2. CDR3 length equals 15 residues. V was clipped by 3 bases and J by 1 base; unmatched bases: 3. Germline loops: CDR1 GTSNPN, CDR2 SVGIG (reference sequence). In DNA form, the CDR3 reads TGTGCCTGGAGGGCAGCGGGAGGGAACACCGGGGAGCTGTTTTTT. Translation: CAWRAAGGNTGELFF. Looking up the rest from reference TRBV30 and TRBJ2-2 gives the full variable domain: SQTIHQWPATLVQPVGSPLSLECTVEGTSNPNLYWYRQAAGRGLQLLFYSVGIGQISSEVPQNLSASRPQDRQFILSSKKLLLSDSGFYLCAWRAAGGNTGELFFGEGSRLTVL.

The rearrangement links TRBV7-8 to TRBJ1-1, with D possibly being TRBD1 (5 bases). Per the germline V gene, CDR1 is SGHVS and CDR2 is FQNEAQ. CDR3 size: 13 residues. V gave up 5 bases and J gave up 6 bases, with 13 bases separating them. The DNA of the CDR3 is TGTGCCAGCAGCCCGGACACTTTCCCTGAAGCTTTCTTT. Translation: CASSPDTFPEAFF.

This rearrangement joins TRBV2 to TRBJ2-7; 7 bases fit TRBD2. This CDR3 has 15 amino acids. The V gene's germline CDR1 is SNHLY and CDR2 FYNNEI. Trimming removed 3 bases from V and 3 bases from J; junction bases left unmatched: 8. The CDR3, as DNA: TGTGCCAGCAGTGATAGTTTAGCGGGCAGCTACGAGCAGTACTTC. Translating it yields CASSDSLAGSYEQYF.

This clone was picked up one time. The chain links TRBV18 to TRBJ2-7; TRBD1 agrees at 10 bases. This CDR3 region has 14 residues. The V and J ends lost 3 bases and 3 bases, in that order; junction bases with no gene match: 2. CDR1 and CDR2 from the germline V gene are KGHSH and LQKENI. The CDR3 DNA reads TGTGCCAGCTCACCTGGACAGGGGGACTACGAGCAGTACTTC. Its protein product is CASSPGQGDYEQYF.

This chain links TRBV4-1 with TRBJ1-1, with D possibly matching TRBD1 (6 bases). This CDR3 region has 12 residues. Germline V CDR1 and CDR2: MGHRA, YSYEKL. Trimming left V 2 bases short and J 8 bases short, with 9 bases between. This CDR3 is CASSQTGQEAFF. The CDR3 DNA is TGCGCCAGCAGCCAAACTGGACAGGAAGCTTTCTTT.

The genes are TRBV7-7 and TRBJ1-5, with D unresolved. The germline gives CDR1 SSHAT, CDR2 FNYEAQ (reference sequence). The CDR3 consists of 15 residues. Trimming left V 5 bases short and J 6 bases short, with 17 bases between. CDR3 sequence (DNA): TGTGCCAGCAGCGACGGGCGGGGAGAGGGTCAGCCCCAGCATTTT. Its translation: CASSDGRGEGQPQHF.